This T cell receptor beta chain was captured in a study of B cell selection in AIRE deficiency (dated by TCRdb to the late 2010s). Turning to the overall study: TCRbeta repertoires of sorted blood CD4+ conventional T cells and regulatory T cells were compared between AIRE-deficient patients and healthy controls. The TCR-sequenced cohort comprised about five AIRE-deficient APECED patients and about five healthy control donors. On the study overall, not on this receptor specifically: Shared Treg sequences had shorter CDR3s, which reflects a bias toward rearrangements containing few non-templated nucleotide insertions. In terms of TCRBV gene usage, CDR3 length and TCR diversity, Tconv and Treg cells from AIRE-deficient patients looked similar to Tconv and Treg cells from healthy donors. Approximately 33% of the Treg TCRbeta sequences shared among healthy donors turned up in patient Tconv cells, suggesting that Treg-biased clones are diverted into the Tconv compartment. Among some 3,600 shared Treg TCRbeta sequences, over 30% were found to be shared only among healthy donors and 9% to 9.5% only among patients, suggesting that Treg selection is less efficient in the absence of AIRE. Only TCRbeta chains were sequenced; roughly a third of shared healthy-donor Treg sequences also occurred in healthy Tconv, possibly because of differing TCRalpha chains.

The CDR3, cysteine through phenylalanine, is 16 amino acids long. The entry retains the CDR3 DNA only, 48 bases that are in frame from base 1. CDR1 is given as MNHEY and CDR2 as SVGAGI, both from the germline V gene. Trimming leaves V shorter by 0 bases and J shorter by 6 bases, with the junction holding 9 bases beyond the gene matches. The immunoSEQ platform was used to sequence the TCRbeta chains. On the authors' methods: When Treg repertoires were pooled, patients gave about 5.6x10^4 distinct TCRbeta sequences, while healthy donors gave around 96,000. Treg TCRbeta sequences found in two or more individuals were classed as public, and these public Treg TCRbeta sequences were then looked for in Tconv repertoires. Differences between groups were assessed by Mann-Whitney U tests with Bonferroni-Dunn correction in GraphPad Prism 7.03. This is the immuneACCESS table as TCRdb keeps it, with only in-frame sequences that have V and J called. A part of the clones is gone; compared with another copy, unresolved V genes explain less than half, and the rest is unexplained. V and J calls and clone size are as listed in that table; D and trimming were resolved from the DNA. Recorded for this sample are over 20,000 clones; about nine tenths of them occurred a single time. Around 1.1% of the sample rests with the top ten.

As for this clone: The target of this receptor is not known. No much larger clonotype is one base removed from it; base qualities were not supplied.

CD4+CD25hiCD127low/negative cells were sorted as the regulatory T cell population. Control samples were obtained from healthy donors who were not related to the patients. Tconv and Treg cells for TCRbeta sequencing were sorted on a FACSAria flow cytometer. Sorted cells were collected into 5-ml round-bottom polystyrene tubes, and dry cell pellets were frozen at -80°C before sequencing. The specimen sequenced was CD4+CD25+ Tregs sorted from PBMCs. The chain uses TRBV6-5 and TRBJ2-3; a stretch of 7 junction bases matches TRBD2. The clonotype was recovered from a human donor in good health. The DNA is TGTGCCAGCAGTTACTCAGGGAGGGGCCAGCAGGATACGCAGTATTTT. This translates into CASSYSGRGQQDTQYF.